The clone carrying this T cell receptor beta chain came up a few times. V trimming: 5 bases; J trimming: 4 bases; junction bases outside the gene matches: 4. The length of the CDR3 is 14 residues. Germline V gives CDR1 SGHDN, CDR2 FVKESK. The sample comes from a study of blood T cell repertoires in COVID-19. On the study more broadly: In each case, the material was cDNA or gDNA derived from T cells, B-cell-depleted T cells, or PBMCs.

Assay: immunoSEQ multiplex PCR; the TCRdb copy retains only in-frame clones and omits some. The profile shows 200,000 to 250,000 clones, just over 85% of them singletons. This chain links TRBV14 with TRBJ2-4; 8 positions agree with TRBD1. The source of this sequence is a woman in her thirties or forties with acute COVID-19. Sequences were obtained from PBMCs or T cells enriched from blood (not recorded which). CDR3 sequence reads: CASSARTGKNIQYF. The CDR3 DNA follows: TGTGCCAGCAGCGCCAGGACAGGGAAAAACATTCAGTACTTC.